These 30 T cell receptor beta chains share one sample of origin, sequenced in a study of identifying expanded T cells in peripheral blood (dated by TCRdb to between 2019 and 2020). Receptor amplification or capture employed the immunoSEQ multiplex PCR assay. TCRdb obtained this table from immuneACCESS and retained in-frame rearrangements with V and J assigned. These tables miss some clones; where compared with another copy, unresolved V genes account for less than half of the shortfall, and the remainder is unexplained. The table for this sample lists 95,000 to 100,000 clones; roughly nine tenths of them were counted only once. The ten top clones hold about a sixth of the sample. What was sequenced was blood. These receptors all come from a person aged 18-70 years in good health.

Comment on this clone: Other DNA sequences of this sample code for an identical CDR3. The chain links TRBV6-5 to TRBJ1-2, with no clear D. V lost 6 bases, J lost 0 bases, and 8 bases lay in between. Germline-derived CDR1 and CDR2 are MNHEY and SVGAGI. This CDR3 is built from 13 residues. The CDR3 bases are TGTGCCAGCAGACCGTCCACTAACTATGGCTACACCTTC. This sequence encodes CASRPSTNYGYTF.

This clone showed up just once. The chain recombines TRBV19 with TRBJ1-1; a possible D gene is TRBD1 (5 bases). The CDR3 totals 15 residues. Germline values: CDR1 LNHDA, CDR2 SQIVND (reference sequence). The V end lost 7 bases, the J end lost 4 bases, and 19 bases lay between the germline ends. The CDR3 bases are TGTGCCAGTAAGGGGCGCGGATATCGGGGCACTGAAGCTTTCTTT. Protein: CASKGRGYRGTEAFF.

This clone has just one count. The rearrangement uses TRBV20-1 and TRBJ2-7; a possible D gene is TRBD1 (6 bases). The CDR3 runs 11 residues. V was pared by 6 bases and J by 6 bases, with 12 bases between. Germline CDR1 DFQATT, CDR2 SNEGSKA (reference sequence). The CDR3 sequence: CSADEGGEQYF. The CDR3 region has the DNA TGCAGTGCGGACGAAGGGGGCGAGCAGTACTTC.

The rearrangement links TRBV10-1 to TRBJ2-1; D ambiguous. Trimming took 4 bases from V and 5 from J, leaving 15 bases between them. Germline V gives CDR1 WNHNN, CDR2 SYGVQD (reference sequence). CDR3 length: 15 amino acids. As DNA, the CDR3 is TGCGCCAGCAGTGTCGAGTCCCGGGTGAACAATGAGCAGTTCTTC. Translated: CASSVESRVNNEQFF.

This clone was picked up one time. The CDR3: CASSSLTVNTEAFF. CDR3 nucleotides: TGCGCCAGCAGCTCGCTGACGGTGAACACTGAAGCTTTCTTT. The chain recombines TRBV5-1 with TRBJ1-1; D not certain. V was trimmed by 3 bases and J by 0 bases, leaving 9 bases between them. The germline V gene has CDR1 SGHRS and CDR2 YFSETQ. The CDR3 is made up of 14 amino acids.

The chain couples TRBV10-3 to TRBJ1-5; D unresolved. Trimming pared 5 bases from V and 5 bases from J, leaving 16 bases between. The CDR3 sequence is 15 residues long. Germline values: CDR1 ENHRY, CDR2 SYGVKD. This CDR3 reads CAISKALGPDQPQHF. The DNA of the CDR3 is TGTGCCATCAGTAAGGCGTTGGGTCCCGATCAGCCCCAGCATTTT.

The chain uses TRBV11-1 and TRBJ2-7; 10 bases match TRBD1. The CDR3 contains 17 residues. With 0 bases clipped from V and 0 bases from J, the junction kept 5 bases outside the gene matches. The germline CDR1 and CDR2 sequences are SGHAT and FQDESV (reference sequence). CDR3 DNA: TGTGCCAGCAGCTTAGCGGGACAGGGGCCGATCTCCTACGAGCAGTACTTC. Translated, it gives CASSLAGQGPISYEQYF.

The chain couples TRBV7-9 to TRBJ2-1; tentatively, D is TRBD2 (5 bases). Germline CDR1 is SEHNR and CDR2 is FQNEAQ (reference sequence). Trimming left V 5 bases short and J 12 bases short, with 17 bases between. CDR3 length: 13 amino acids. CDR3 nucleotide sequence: TGTGCCAGCAGCCCGAGGGAAGGGATAGGGCAGTTCTTC. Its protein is CASSPREGIGQFF.

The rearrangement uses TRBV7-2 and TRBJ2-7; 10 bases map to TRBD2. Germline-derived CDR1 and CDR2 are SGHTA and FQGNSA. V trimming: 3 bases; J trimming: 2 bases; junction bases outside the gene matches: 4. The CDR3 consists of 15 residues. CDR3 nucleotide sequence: TGTGCCAGCAGCTTTTTAGCGGGGGGCCCCTACGAGCAGTACTTC. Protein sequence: CASSFLAGGPYEQYF.

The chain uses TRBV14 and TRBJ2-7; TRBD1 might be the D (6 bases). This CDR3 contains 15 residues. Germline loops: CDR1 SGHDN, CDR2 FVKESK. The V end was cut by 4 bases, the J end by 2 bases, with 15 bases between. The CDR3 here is CASSRATGVTYEQYF. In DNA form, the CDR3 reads TGTGCCAGCAGCCGAGCGACAGGAGTGACCTACGAGCAGTACTTC.

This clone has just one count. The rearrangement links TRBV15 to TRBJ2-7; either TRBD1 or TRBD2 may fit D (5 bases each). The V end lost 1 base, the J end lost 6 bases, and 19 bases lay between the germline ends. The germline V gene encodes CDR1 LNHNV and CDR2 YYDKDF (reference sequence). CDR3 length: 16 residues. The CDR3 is CATSRGGRGVFAEQYF. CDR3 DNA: TGTGCCACCAGCAGAGGGGGTAGAGGGGTCTTTGCCGAGCAGTACTTC.

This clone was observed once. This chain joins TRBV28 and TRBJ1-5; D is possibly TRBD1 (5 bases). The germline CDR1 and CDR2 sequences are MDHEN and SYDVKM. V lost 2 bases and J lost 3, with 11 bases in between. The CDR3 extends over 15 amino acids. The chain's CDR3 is CASSLRGGYNQPQHF. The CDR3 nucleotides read TGTGCCAGCAGTTTAAGGGGAGGGTACAATCAGCCCCAGCATTTT.

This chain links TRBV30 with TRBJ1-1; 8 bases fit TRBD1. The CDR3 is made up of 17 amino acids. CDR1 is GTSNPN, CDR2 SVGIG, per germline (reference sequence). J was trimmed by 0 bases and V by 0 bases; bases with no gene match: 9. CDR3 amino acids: CAWSVRAGGTLNTEAFF. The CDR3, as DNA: TGTGCCTGGAGTGTACGGGCAGGGGGCACCTTGAACACTGAAGCTTTCTTT.

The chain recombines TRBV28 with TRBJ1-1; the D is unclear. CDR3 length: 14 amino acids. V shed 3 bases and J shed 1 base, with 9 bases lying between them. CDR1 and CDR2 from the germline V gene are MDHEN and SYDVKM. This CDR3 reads CASSLGSRNTEAFF. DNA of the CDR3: TGTGCCAGCAGTTTGGGAAGTCGGAACACTGAAGCTTTCTTT. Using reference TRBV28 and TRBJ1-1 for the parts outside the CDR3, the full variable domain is DVKVTQSSRYLVKRTGEKVFLECVQDMDHENMFWYRQDPGLGLRLIYFSYDVKMKEKGDIPEGYSVSREKKERFSLILESASTNQTSMYLCASSLGSRNTEAFFGQGTRLTVV.

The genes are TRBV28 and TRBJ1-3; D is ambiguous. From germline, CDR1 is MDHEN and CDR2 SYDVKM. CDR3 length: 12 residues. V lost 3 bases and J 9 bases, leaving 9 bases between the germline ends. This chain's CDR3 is CASSLPGFTIYF. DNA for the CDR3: TGTGCCAGCAGTTTGCCGGGGTTCACCATATATTTT. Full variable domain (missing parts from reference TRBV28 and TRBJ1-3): DVKVTQSSRYLVKRTGEKVFLECVQDMDHENMFWYRQDPGLGLRLIYFSYDVKMKEKGDIPEGYSVSREKKERFSLILESASTNQTSMYLCASSLPGFTIYFGEGSWLTVV.

In nucleotides, the CDR3 is TGTGCCAGCAGTTTGTACAGCGAAGGGGAGTGGGGGGCCAACGTCCTGACTTTC. Protein sequence: CASSLYSEGEWGANVLTF. The chain combines TRBV28 with TRBJ2-6, with D possibly being TRBD1 or TRBD2 (5 bases each). With 3 bases removed from V and 4 bases from J, the gap between germline ends came to 19 bases. The germline CDR1 and CDR2 sequences are MDHEN and SYDVKM. The CDR3 spans 18 residues.

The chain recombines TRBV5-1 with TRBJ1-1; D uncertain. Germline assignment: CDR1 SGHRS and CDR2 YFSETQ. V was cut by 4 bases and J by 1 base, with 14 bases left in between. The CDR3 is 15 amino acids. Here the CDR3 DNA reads TGCGCCAGCAGCCTTCGCGATCCCTGGAACACTGAAGCTTTCTTT. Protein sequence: CASSLRDPWNTEAFF.

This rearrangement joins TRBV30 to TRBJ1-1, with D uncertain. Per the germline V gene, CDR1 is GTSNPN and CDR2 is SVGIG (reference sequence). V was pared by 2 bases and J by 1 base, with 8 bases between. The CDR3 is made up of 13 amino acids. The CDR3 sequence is CAWSRDGNTEAFF. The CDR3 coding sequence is TGTGCCTGGAGTAGGGATGGGAACACTGAAGCTTTCTTT.

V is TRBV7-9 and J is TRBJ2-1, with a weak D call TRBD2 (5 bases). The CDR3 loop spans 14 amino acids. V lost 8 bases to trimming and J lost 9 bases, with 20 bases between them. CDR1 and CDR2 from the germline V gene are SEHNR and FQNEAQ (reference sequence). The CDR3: CASQRFAGPVEQFF. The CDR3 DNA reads TGTGCCAGCCAGCGGTTTGCGGGTCCCGTTGAGCAGTTCTTC.

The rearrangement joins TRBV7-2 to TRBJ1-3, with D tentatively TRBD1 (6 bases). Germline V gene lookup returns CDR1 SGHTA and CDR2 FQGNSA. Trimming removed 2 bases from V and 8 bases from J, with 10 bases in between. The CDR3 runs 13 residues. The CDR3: CASSLIEGDTIYF. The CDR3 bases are TGTGCCAGCAGCTTAATTGAGGGGGACACCATATATTTT.

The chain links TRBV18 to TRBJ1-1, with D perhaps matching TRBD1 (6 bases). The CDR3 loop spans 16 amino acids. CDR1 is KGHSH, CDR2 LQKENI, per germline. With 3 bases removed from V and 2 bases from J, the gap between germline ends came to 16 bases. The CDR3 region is CASSPRRGEFNTEAFF. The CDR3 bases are TGTGCCAGCTCACCGCGTAGGGGGGAATTTAACACTGAAGCTTTCTTT.

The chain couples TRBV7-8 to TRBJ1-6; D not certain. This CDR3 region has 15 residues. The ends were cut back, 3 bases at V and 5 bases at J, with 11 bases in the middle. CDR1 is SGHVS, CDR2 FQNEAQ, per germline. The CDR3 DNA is TGTGCCAGCAGCTTGGTAGAGGGTGATAATTCACCCCTCCACTTT. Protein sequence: CASSLVEGDNSPLHF.

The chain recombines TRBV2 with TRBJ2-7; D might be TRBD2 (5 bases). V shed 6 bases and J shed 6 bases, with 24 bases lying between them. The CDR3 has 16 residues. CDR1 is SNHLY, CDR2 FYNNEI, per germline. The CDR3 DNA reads TGTGCCAGCAGGGGAGATGGTGCTGCGGGCATAGGCGAGCAGTACTTC. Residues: CASRGDGAAGIGEQYF.

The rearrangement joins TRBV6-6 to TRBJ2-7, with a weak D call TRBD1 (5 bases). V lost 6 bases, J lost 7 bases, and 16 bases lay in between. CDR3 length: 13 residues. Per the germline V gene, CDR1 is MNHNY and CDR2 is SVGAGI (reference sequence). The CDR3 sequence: CASSFLDSREQYF. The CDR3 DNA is TGTGCCAGCAGCTTCCTCGACAGTAGGGAGCAGTACTTC.

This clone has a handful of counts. The CDR3 DNA is TGTGCCTGGAGTGTAATCGGAAACATTCAGTACTTC. Translated, it gives CAWSVIGNIQYF. The genes are TRBV30 and TRBJ2-4; D is unresolved. Germline lookup yields CDR1 GTSNPN and CDR2 SVGIG (reference sequence). The CDR3 is 12 residues long. Trimming removed 0 bases from V and 6 bases from J, with 6 bases in between.

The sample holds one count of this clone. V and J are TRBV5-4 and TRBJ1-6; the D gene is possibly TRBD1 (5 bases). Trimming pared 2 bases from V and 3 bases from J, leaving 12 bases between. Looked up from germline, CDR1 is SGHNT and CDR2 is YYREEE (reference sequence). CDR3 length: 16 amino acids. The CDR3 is CASSFEGFNYNSPLHF. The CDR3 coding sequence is TGTGCCAGCAGCTTCGAGGGGTTTAACTATAATTCACCCCTCCACTTT.

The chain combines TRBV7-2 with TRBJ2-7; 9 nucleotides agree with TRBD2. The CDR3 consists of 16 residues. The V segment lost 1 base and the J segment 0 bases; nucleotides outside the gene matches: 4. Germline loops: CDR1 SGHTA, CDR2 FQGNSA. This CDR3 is CASSLVAGATSYEQYF. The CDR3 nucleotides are TGTGCCAGCAGCTTAGTAGCGGGGGCGACCTCCTACGAGCAGTACTTC.

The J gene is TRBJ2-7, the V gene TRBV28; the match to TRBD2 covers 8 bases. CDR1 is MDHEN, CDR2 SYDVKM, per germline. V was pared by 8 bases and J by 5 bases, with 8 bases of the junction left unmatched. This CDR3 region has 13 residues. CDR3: CASFGGGSDEQYF. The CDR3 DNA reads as TGTGCCAGCTTTGGCGGGGGGTCGGACGAGCAGTACTTC.

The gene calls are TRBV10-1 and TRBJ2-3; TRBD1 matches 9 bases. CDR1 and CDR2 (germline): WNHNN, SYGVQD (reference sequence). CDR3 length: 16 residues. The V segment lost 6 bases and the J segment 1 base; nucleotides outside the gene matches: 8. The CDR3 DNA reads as TGCGCCAGCAGCGCAACAGGGGGCCGAGGCACAGATACGCAGTATTTT. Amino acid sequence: CASSATGGRGTDTQYF.

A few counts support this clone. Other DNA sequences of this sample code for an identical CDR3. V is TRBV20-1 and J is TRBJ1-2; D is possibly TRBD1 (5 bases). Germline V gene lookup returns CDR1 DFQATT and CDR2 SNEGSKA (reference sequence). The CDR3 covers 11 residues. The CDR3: CSAGGNYGYTF. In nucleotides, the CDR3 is TGCAGCGCCGGGGGGAACTATGGCTACACCTTC.